Each of the 27 T cell receptor beta chains below was sequenced from the same sample in a study of blood T cell repertoires in COVID-19. Data came from immunoSEQ multiplex PCR; TCRdb stores just in-frame clones and leaves some out. The sample contains about 60,000 clones, around 80% of which appear only once. Input material: peripheral blood. The receptors originated from a man older than 75 with acute or convalescent COVID-19.

V and J are TRBV3-1 (or the pseudogene TRBV3-2) and TRBJ1-2, with 7 bases that match TRBD1. V was pared by 0 bases and J by 1 base, with 5 bases of the junction left unmatched. The germline V gene has CDR1 LGHDT and CDR2 YNNKEL (reference sequence). The CDR3 runs to 16 residues. The CDR3 here is CASSQDTTGFNYGYTF. The DNA for the CDR3 is TGTGCCAGCAGCCAAGACACGACAGGGTTTAACTATGGCTACACCTTC.

The V gene is TRBV4-2, the J gene TRBJ2-4, with 11 bases that match TRBD2. This CDR3 has 16 residues. Germline-derived CDR1 and CDR2 are LGHNA and YNFKEQ. V shed 0 bases, J shed 6 bases, and the junction held 4 bases outside the gene matches. The CDR3 sequence is CASSQDLGTSGNIQYF. CDR3 in DNA: TGTGCCAGCAGCCAAGATTTGGGGACTAGCGGAAACATTCAGTACTTC.

V and J are TRBV5-1 and TRBJ2-7; the D gene is possibly TRBD2 (6 bases). Germline V gene lookup returns CDR1 SGHRS and CDR2 YFSETQ. Trimming shortened V by 2 bases and J by 3 bases, and 12 bases separated the two germline ends. The CDR3 runs 14 residues. CDR3 bases: TGCGCCAGCAGCTTCGGAGGGGTTTTCTACGAGCAGTACTTC. Residues: CASSFGGVFYEQYF. Using reference TRBV5-1 and TRBJ2-7 for the parts outside the CDR3, the full variable domain is KAGVTQTPRYLIKTRGQQVTLSCSPISGHRSVSWYQQTPGQGLQFLFEYFSETQRNKGNFPGRFSGRQFSNSRSEMNVSTLELGDSALYLCASSFGGVFYEQYFGPGTRLTVT.

The chain carries TRBV6-5 and TRBJ1-5; 9 bases match TRBD1. Per germline, CDR1 MNHEY and CDR2 SVGAGI. This CDR3 comprises 14 residues. Trimming at V came to 8 bases and at J to 7 bases, leaving 9 bases not matched to a gene. CDR3 DNA sequence: TGTGCCAGCTCGTCCCGGGACAGGGTGCAGCCCCAGCATTTT. The encoded protein is CASSSRDRVQPQHF.

The chain combines TRBV19 with TRBJ2-7; no clear D. CDR1 LNHDA and CDR2 SQIVND come from the germline V gene (reference sequence). This CDR3 spans 13 amino acids. V was clipped by 1 base and J by 3 bases, with 7 bases between them. The CDR3 loop reads CASSIANSYEQYF. DNA of the CDR3: TGTGCCAGTAGTATAGCCAACAGCTACGAGCAGTACTTC. The full variable domain, in which reference TRBV19 and TRBJ2-7 provide the parts outside the CDR3, is DGGITQSPKYLFRKEGQNVTLSCEQNLNHDAMYWYRQDPGQGLRLIYYSQIVNDFQKGDIAEGYSVSREKKESFPLTVTSAQKNPTAFYLCASSIANSYEQYFGPGTRLTVT.

This clone was observed once. In nucleotides, the CDR3 is TGCGCCAGCAGCTTCTCAGGGTCTGGGGCCAACGTCCTGACTTTC. This gives the protein CASSFSGSGANVLTF. The chain recombines TRBV5-1 with TRBJ2-6, with D perhaps matching TRBD1 (5 bases). The CDR3 length is 15 residues. V lost 2 bases and J 1 base, leaving 7 bases between the germline ends. CDR1 is SGHRS, CDR2 YFSETQ, per germline.

The genes are TRBV6-6 and TRBJ1-2, with D uncertain. Germline lookup yields CDR1 MNHNY and CDR2 SVGAGI (reference sequence). Deletions cut 0 bases from V and 8 bases from J, with 10 bases between. This CDR3 spans 13 amino acids. The CDR3 loop reads CASSYSGAGGYTF. In DNA, the CDR3 is TGTGCCAGCAGTTACTCCGGAGCGGGGGGCTACACCTTC.

The rearrangement joins TRBV5-8 to TRBJ2-1; no reliable D call. Germline lookup yields CDR1 SGHTS and CDR2 YDEGEE. V dropped 4 bases and J dropped 8 bases, with 10 bases sitting between them. There are 12 residues in the CDR3. For the CDR3, the DNA is TGTGCCAGCAGCCCGAACCGGGATGAGCAGTTCTTC. This encodes CASSPNRDEQFF.

The gene calls are TRBV12-5 and TRBJ1-5; 8 bases fit TRBD1. This CDR3 spans 17 amino acids. After removal of 4 bases from V and 0 bases from J, the junction contained 8 bases not matched to a gene. The germline V gene encodes CDR1 LGHNT and CDR2 FRNRAP. CDR3 loop: CASGSHWTGISNQPQHF. For the CDR3, the DNA is TGTGCTAGTGGTTCCCATTGGACAGGGATTAGCAATCAGCCCCAGCATTTT.

This clone turned up a few times. This sequence joins TRBV30 and TRBJ2-1; no clear D. In germline, CDR1 is GTSNPN, CDR2 SVGIG (reference sequence). The CDR3 runs 13 residues. Trimming left V 0 bases short and J 6 bases short, with 9 bases between. The CDR3 region is CAWSVSPLNEQFF. CDR3 DNA sequence: TGTGCCTGGAGTGTGAGCCCTCTCAATGAGCAGTTCTTC.

The chain has TRBV11-3 and TRBJ1-1; D remains unclear. Trimming cost V 0 bases and J 5 bases, with 13 bases left between them. In germline, CDR1 is SGHNT, CDR2 YENEEA. The CDR3 loop spans 15 amino acids. The CDR3 bases are TGTGCCAGCAGCTTAGATCTGTTGGGCCTAACTGAAGCTTTCTTT. Residues: CASSLDLLGLTEAFF.

This clone was observed a single time. The chain has TRBV18 and TRBJ2-7; D call uncertain. This CDR3 comprises 14 residues. Germline-derived CDR1 and CDR2 are KGHSH and LQKENI. Between the trimmed V and J ends, which lost 2 bases and 9 bases, there was a span of 17 bases. The CDR3: CASSPNQVDVVQYF. Written as DNA, the CDR3 is TGTGCCAGCTCACCAAATCAGGTCGACGTCGTGCAGTACTTC.

On this clone: It is unclear where the CDR3 begins or ends on the DNA, so no DNA is shown, and the CDR3 is as TCRdb lists it. The rearrangement uses TRBV9 and TRBJ2-1; the D call TRBD2 from the table was never checked on the DNA. The CDR3 totals 15 residues, both ends included. Per germline, CDR1 SGDLS and CDR2 YYNGEE. CDR3 protein: CASSSSGGGYNEQFF.

The chain uses TRBV5-1 and TRBJ1-5; 9 bases are a match to TRBD1. The CDR3 has 14 amino acids. V shed 4 bases, J shed 4 bases, and the junction held 3 bases outside the gene matches. The germline gives CDR1 SGHRS, CDR2 YFSETQ. CDR3 in DNA: TGCGCCAGCAGCCTACAGGGGGCGAATCAGCCCCAGCATTTT. Encoded protein: CASSLQGANQPQHF.

The chain combines TRBV24-1 with TRBJ2-1; D gene unclear. Germline V lookup: CDR1 KGHDR, CDR2 SFDVKD. Trimming pared 2 bases from V and 9 bases from J, leaving 10 bases between. The CDR3 length is 13 residues. CDR3 nucleotides: TGTGCCACCAGTGATTACCGAGCCATTGAGCAGTTCTTC. Protein sequence: CATSDYRAIEQFF.

V usage is TRBV11-2 and J usage is TRBJ2-5, with 11 bases identical to TRBD2. The ends lost 4 bases at V and 5 bases at J; junction bases unmatched: 3. The V gene's germline CDR1 is SGHAT and CDR2 FQNNGV. The CDR3 runs to 14 residues. CDR3 DNA sequence: TGTGCCAGCAGCTCCCGACTAGCGGGGGAGACCCAGTACTTC. It translates to CASSSRLAGETQYF.

This chain uses TRBV18 with TRBJ1-4, with D uncertain. The length of the CDR3 is 15 residues. V was pared by 0 bases and J by 7 bases, with 12 bases between. Per the germline V gene, CDR1 is KGHSH and CDR2 is LQKENI. As DNA, the CDR3 is TGTGCCAGCTCACCACCAACGGGGTATACTGAAAAACTGTTTTTT. It is translated as CASSPPTGYTEKLFF.

V and J are TRBV14 and TRBJ1-3; D perhaps matches TRBD1 (5 bases). The CDR3 contains 14 residues. Germline V lookup: CDR1 SGHDN, CDR2 FVKESK. The V gene lost 4 bases and the J gene lost 4 bases, with 11 bases spanning the gap. CDR3 sequence reads: CASSPRVWGNTIYF. In nucleotides, the CDR3 is TGTGCCAGCAGCCCCAGGGTTTGGGGAAACACCATATATTTT.

The chain combines TRBV7-6 with TRBJ2-2; D gene uncertain. V was cut by 1 base and J by 6 bases, with 6 bases left in between. CDR1 is SGHVS and CDR2 is FNYEAQ in the germline V gene. The CDR3 spans 13 residues. The CDR3 is CASSLVRAGELFF. CDR3 nucleotide sequence: TGTGCCAGCAGCTTAGTCCGGGCCGGGGAGCTGTTTTTT.

The chain carries TRBV2 and TRBJ2-7; 9 bases are a match to TRBD1. The CDR3 sequence is 16 residues long. Germline CDR1 and CDR2: SNHLY and FYNNEI. J lost 2 bases, V lost 6 bases, and 11 bases had no gene match. CDR3 protein: CASRKSQGQGTYEQYF. The DNA for the CDR3 is TGTGCCAGCAGGAAGAGCCAGGGACAGGGAACCTACGAGCAGTACTTC.

This clone was recorded a few times. The chain recombines TRBV11-2 with TRBJ2-7; 8 nucleotides align to TRBD1. The CDR3 runs 13 residues. V gave up 3 bases and J gave up 6 bases; unmatched junction bases: 4. Germline CDR1 is SGHAT and CDR2 is FQNNGV. The CDR3 reads CASSFSRGREQYF. CDR3 coding DNA: TGTGCCAGCAGCTTCAGCAGGGGGCGCGAGCAGTACTTC.

The V call is TRBV11-2, the J call TRBJ2-7; D is unresolved. Looked up from germline, CDR1 is SGHAT and CDR2 is FQNNGV. The CDR3 is 18 residues long. V lost 1 base, J lost 1 base, and 20 bases lay in between. The CDR3 loop is CASSLVSPLSSASYEQYF. In DNA, the CDR3 is TGTGCCAGCAGCTTAGTATCTCCTCTCTCCAGCGCGTCCTACGAGCAGTACTTC.

The chain employs TRBV19 and TRBJ2-3, with TRBD2 identical over 13 bases. CDR3 length: 17 residues. Germline CDR1 and CDR2: LNHDA and SQIVND (reference sequence). With 6 bases clipped from V and 3 bases from J, the junction kept 9 bases outside the gene matches. The CDR3 spells CASRRTSGRDGTDTQYF. The CDR3 region has the DNA TGTGCCAGTAGAAGGACTAGCGGGAGAGATGGGACAGATACGCAGTATTTT.

This clone was seen many times. CDR3 nucleotide sequence: TGTGCCAGCAGGATCCCGCGTAGGACAGGAAAAGCTACTGAAGCTTTCTTT. Translating it yields CASRIPRRTGKATEAFF. The V call is TRBV11-2, the J call TRBJ1-1; 7 positions match TRBD1. The CDR3 length is 17 residues. CDR1 SGHAT and CDR2 FQNNGV come from the germline V gene. V was clipped by 6 bases and J by 5 bases; unmatched bases: 18. The full variable domain, with the rest looked up from reference TRBV11-2 and TRBJ1-1, is EAGVAQSPRYKIIEKRQSVAFWCNPISGHATLYWYQQILGQGPKLLIQFQNNGVVDDSQLPKDRFSAERLKGVDSTLKIQPAKLEDSAVYLCASRIPRRTGKATEAFFGQGTRLTVV.

This rearrangement joins TRBV7-9 to TRBJ2-7, with 7 bases fitting TRBD1. CDR3 length equals 19 residues. Per germline, CDR1 SEHNR and CDR2 FQNEAQ (reference sequence). The V gene end was trimmed by 2 bases and the J gene end by 0 bases; junction bases not matched to a gene: 16. The DNA for the CDR3 is TGTGCCAGCAGCTTACCACAGACAGGGAATTCCCGCAACTCCTACGAGCAGTACTTC. Its protein product is CASSLPQTGNSRNSYEQYF.

The chain links TRBV3-1 (or the pseudogene TRBV3-2) to TRBJ2-1, with 7 bases lining up with TRBD2. CDR1 and CDR2 from the germline V gene are LGHDT and YNNKEL (reference sequence). The CDR3 runs 14 residues. V was pared by 2 bases and J by 2 bases, with 0 bases of the junction left unmatched. The chain's CDR3 is CASSQRGAYNEQFF. The CDR3, as DNA: TGTGCCAGCAGCCAACGGGGGGCCTACAATGAGCAGTTCTTC.

The chain links TRBV27 to TRBJ2-7; TRBD2 might be the D (6 bases). The V end lost 2 bases, the J end lost 5 bases, and 13 bases lay between the germline ends. CDR3 length: 14 amino acids. Germline lookup yields CDR1 MNHEY and CDR2 SMNVEV (reference sequence). CDR3 in amino acids: CASSLMGGMDEQYF. The CDR3 coding sequence is TGTGCCAGCAGTTTAATGGGGGGAATGGACGAGCAGTACTTC.